The 9 T cell receptor beta chains listed next were all sequenced from one sample in a study of OX40 agonist ivuxolimab in advanced cancers. Sequencing was performed with immunoSEQ multiplex PCR; in TCRdb, only in-frame clones are kept and a portion is missing. The data contain under 80,000 clones, about 93% of them singletons. Specimen: CD4+ or CD8+ T cells sorted from blood, collected in a trial of the OX40 agonist ivuxolimab. The receptors originated from an adult with an advanced solid tumor such as melanoma, head and neck, liver or kidney cancer.

The rearrangement joins TRBV27 to TRBJ1-1, with D possibly matching TRBD1 (6 bases). Germline CDR1 reads MNHEY; CDR2 reads SMNVEV (reference sequence). The CDR3 sequence is 14 residues long. The V end was cut by 6 bases, the J end by 3 bases, with 14 bases between. The CDR3 region is CASRKGGADTEAFF. The CDR3 DNA reads TGTGCCAGCAGGAAAGGGGGGGCGGACACTGAAGCTTTCTTT.

There are a few counts of this clone. The sample carries other DNA sequences with the same CDR3. The chain combines TRBV7-7 with TRBJ2-2; D gene unclear. The CDR3 spans 15 residues. Germline CDR1 reads SSHAT; CDR2 reads FNYEAQ (reference sequence). With 1 base removed from V and 2 bases from J, the gap between germline ends came to 8 bases. The CDR3 protein is CASSLGTGNTGELFF. The CDR3 coding sequence is TGTGCCAGCAGCTTAGGAACGGGTAACACCGGGGAGCTGTTTTTT.

Note on this clone: The same CDR3 is also encoded by other DNA sequences in this sample. The rearrangement uses TRBV19 and TRBJ1-5; TRBD1 aligns across 9 bases. Germline V gives CDR1 LNHDA, CDR2 SQIVND (reference sequence). The CDR3 totals 14 residues. V dropped 5 bases and J dropped 4; count of bases not matched to a gene: 3. The CDR3 protein is CASSPGQGNQPQHF. The DNA for the CDR3 is TGTGCCAGTAGTCCAGGACAGGGGAATCAGCCCCAGCATTTT. Filled out from reference TRBV19 and TRBJ1-5, the complete variable domain reads DGGITQSPKYLFRKEGQNVTLSCEQNLNHDAMYWYRQDPGQGLRLIYYSQIVNDFQKGDIAEGYSVSREKKESFPLTVTSAQKNPTAFYLCASSPGQGNQPQHFGDGTRLSIL.

The chain uses TRBV7-9 and TRBJ2-5, with no clear D. The CDR3 totals 14 residues. Germline CDR1 and CDR2: SEHNR and FQNEAQ (reference sequence). Trimming removed 3 bases from V and 3 bases from J, with 11 bases in between. For the CDR3, the DNA is TGTGCCAGCAGCTTTGGTGGAGTGGAAGAGACCCAGTACTTC. It codes for CASSFGGVEETQYF.

The chain joins TRBV5-4 to TRBJ2-3; 11 nucleotides agree with TRBD2. The CDR3 runs to 17 residues. Germline V gene lookup returns CDR1 SGHNT and CDR2 YYREEE (reference sequence). V gave up 6 bases and J gave up 3 bases; unmatched junction bases: 12. The CDR3 DNA sequence: TGTGCCAGCAACTCACGTCGGGGGACTAGCGGTACAGATACGCAGTATTTT. It specifies CASNSRRGTSGTDTQYF. The whole variable domain, remainder taken from reference TRBV5-4 and TRBJ2-3, is ETGVTQSPTHLIKTRGQQVTLRCSSQSGHNTVSWYQQALGQGPQFIFQYYREEENGRGNFPPRFSGLQFPNYSSELNVNALELDDSALYLCASNSRRGTSGTDTQYFGPGTRLTVL.

This chain joins TRBV4-1 and TRBJ1-1; 9 bases align to TRBD1. Germline V gene lookup returns CDR1 MGHRA and CDR2 YSYEKL. Trimming cost V 2 bases and J 4 bases; bases outside gene matches: 5. The CDR3 is 15 residues long. The DNA of the CDR3 is TGCGCCAGCAGCCAACGGACAGGGGCTGGCACTGAAGCTTTCTTT. The encoded protein is CASSQRTGAGTEAFF.

This sequence joins TRBV5-5 and TRBJ1-4, with no clear D. The germline gives CDR1 SGHKS, CDR2 YYEKEE (reference sequence). The CDR3 has 13 amino acids. Trimming took 5 bases from V and 2 from J, leaving 7 bases between them. In DNA form, the CDR3 reads TGTGCCAGCAGGGTGCGGACTAATGAAAAACTGTTTTTT. It codes for CASRVRTNEKLFF.

V usage is TRBV15 and J usage is TRBJ2-1; the D gene is possibly TRBD2 (5 bases). Looked up from germline, CDR1 is LNHNV and CDR2 is YYDKDF (reference sequence). The CDR3 has 16 residues. The V end lost 5 bases, the J end lost 0 bases, and 14 bases lay between the germline ends. CDR3 in amino acids: CATSPFSENSYNEQFF. The CDR3 DNA sequence: TGTGCCACCAGCCCTTTTAGCGAAAACTCCTACAATGAGCAGTTCTTC.

V is TRBV2 and J is TRBJ1-5; D possibly corresponds to TRBD1 (5 bases). Germline assignment: CDR1 SNHLY and CDR2 FYNNEI. This CDR3 has 13 residues. V was pared by 7 bases and J by 4 bases, with 11 bases between. DNA for the CDR3: TGTGCCAGCACGGGGGTGATTAATCAGCCCCAGCATTTT. It is translated as CASTGVINQPQHF.